Listed below are T cell receptor beta chains from one sample, sequenced in a study of blood T cell repertoires in COVID-19. The method was immunoSEQ multiplex PCR; TCRdb's version includes in-frame clones alone and lacks a portion of them. The profile shows 40,000 to 65,000 clones, around 80% of them singletons. Material: peripheral blood. The source is a human donor with active or convalescent COVID-19. The donor label of this sample is uncertain. Each CDR3 is given with its conserved first and last residue. The D gene is left open where the match is weak. Clone size is not always given. Where it is, it says once, few, many or a class for expanded clones.

v_gene: TRBV10-1
d_gene: TRBD1
abundance: few
len: 15
j_gene: TRBJ1-2
CDR3nt: TGCGCCAGCAGTGAGAAGACAGGGAAAGGCTATGGCTACACCTTC
CDR3aa: CASSEKTGKGYGYTF

v_gene: TRBV4-1
d_gene: TRBD1
abundance: few
len: 19
j_gene: TRBJ1-4
CDR3nt: TGCGCCAGCAGCCAAGGGCGAGGGGGACAGGGGCCATCTAATGAAAAACTGTTTTTT
CDR3aa: CASSQGRGGQGPSNEKLFF

v_gene: TRBV15
d_gene: NA
abundance: NA
len: 14
j_gene: TRBJ2-3
CDR3nt: TGTGCCACCCGTCAGGTTGGGTCGGGGGATACGCAGTATTTT
CDR3aa: CATRQVGSGDTQYF

v_gene: TRBV5-1
d_gene: TRBD1
abundance: many
len: 15
j_gene: TRBJ2-3
CDR3nt: TGCGCCAGCAGTGTCGGGACAGGGGGCGTAGATACGCAGTATTTT
CDR3aa: CASSVGTGGVDTQYF

v_gene: TRBV7-9
d_gene: TRBD1
abundance: NA
len: 14
j_gene: TRBJ2-7
CDR3nt: TGTGCCAGCAGCTCGGTGGGACAGGGGTACGAGCAGTACTTC
CDR3aa: CASSSVGQGYEQYF

v_gene: TRBV2
d_gene: NA
abundance: NA
len: 12
j_gene: TRBJ1-3
CDR3nt: TGTGCCAGCAGTGAACAGGGGAACACCATATATTTT
CDR3aa: CASSEQGNTIYF

v_gene: TRBV6-4
d_gene: NA
abundance: once
len: 13
j_gene: TRBJ1-1
CDR3nt: TGTGCCAGCAGTGACTCGGCCGAGAAGGGGGCTTTCTTT
CDR3aa: CASSDSAEKGAFF

v_gene: TRBV6-5
d_gene: NA
abundance: NA
len: 12
j_gene: TRBJ2-5
CDR3nt: TGTGCCAGCAGAGGGCAGGGAGGGACCCAGTACTTC
CDR3aa: CASRGQGGTQYF

v_gene: TRBV5-4
d_gene: TRBD2
abundance: few
len: 14
j_gene: TRBJ2-5
CDR3nt: TGTGCCAGCAGCTTAGGGACTAGCCCAGAGACCCAGTACTTC
CDR3aa: CASSLGTSPETQYF

v_gene: TRBV11-3
d_gene: NA
abundance: once
len: 12
j_gene: TRBJ2-1
CDR3nt: TGTGCCAGCAGCCCCCCGTATTATGAGCAGTTCTTC
CDR3aa: CASSPPYYEQFF

v_gene: TRBV7-9
d_gene: NA
abundance: NA
len: 14
j_gene: TRBJ1-3
CDR3nt: TGTGCCAGCAGCTTAGACGGGATAGGAAACACCATATATTTT
CDR3aa: CASSLDGIGNTIYF

v_gene: TRBV7-3
d_gene: NA
abundance: NA
len: 15
j_gene: TRBJ2-1
CDR3nt: TGTGCCAGCAGCCTCACCCGGAGGGGATACAATGAGCAGTTCTTC
CDR3aa: CASSLTRRGYNEQFF

v_gene: TRBV5-1
d_gene: TRBD1
abundance: NA
len: 15
j_gene: TRBJ1-2
CDR3nt: TGCGCCAGCAGCACCGGACAGGGGGGATATTATGGCTACACCTTC
CDR3aa: CASSTGQGGYYGYTF

v_gene: TRBV28
d_gene: NA
abundance: NA
len: 13
j_gene: TRBJ1-1
CDR3nt: TGTGCCAGCAGTCCCCAGGGGAGGGCTGAAGCTTTCTTT
CDR3aa: CASSPQGRAEAFF

v_gene: TRBV18
d_gene: NA
abundance: NA
len: 15
j_gene: TRBJ1-5
CDR3nt: TGTGCCAGCTCACTGACAGAGTTTAGCAATCAGCCCCAGCATTTT
CDR3aa: CASSLTEFSNQPQHF

v_gene: TRBV6-2/TRBV6-3
d_gene: NA
abundance: once
len: 13
j_gene: TRBJ1-2
CDR3nt: TGTGCCAGCAGCCCCGGACAGAACTATGGCTACACCTTC
CDR3aa: CASSPGQNYGYTF

v_gene: TRBV19
d_gene: NA
abundance: NA
len: 14
j_gene: TRBJ2-1
CDR3nt: TGTGCCAGTAGTATAAGAGGATCCTACAATGAGCAGTTCTTC
CDR3aa: CASSIRGSYNEQFF

v_gene: TRBV7-9
d_gene: NA
abundance: NA
len: 15
j_gene: TRBJ2-3
CDR3nt: TGTGCCAGCAGCCTCACCACAGTGAGCACAGATACGCAGTATTTT
CDR3aa: CASSLTTVSTDTQYF

v_gene: TRBV5-5
d_gene: NA
abundance: NA
len: 12
j_gene: TRBJ2-1
CDR3nt: TGTGCCAGCAGCTTCGCGGATAATGAGCAGTTCTTC
CDR3aa: CASSFADNEQFF

v_gene: TRBV5-4
d_gene: TRBD2
abundance: NA
len: 17
j_gene: TRBJ2-3
CDR3nt: TGTGCCAGCAGCCCAGGTGCGAGCGGGAGGAACGCAGATACGCAGTATTTT
CDR3aa: CASSPGASGRNADTQYF